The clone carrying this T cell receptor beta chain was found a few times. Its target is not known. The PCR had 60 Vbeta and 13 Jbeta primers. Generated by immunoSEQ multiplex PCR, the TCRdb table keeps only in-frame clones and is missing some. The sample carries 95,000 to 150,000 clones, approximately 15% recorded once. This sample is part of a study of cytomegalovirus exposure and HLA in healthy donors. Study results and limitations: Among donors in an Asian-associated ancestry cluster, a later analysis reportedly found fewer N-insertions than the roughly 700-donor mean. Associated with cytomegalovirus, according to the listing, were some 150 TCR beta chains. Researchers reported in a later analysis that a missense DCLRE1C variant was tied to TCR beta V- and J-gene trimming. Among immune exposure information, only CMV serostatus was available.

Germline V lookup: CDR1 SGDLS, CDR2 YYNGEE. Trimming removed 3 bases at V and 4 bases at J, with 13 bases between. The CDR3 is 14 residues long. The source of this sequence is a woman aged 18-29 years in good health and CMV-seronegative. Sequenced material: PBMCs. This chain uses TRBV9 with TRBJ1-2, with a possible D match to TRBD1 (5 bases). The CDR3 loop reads CASSAGGSLYGYTF. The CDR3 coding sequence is TGTGCCAGCAGCGCGGGGGGATCCCTCTATGGCTACACCTTC.